What follows are 21 T cell receptor beta chains derived from one specimen sequenced in a study of OX40 agonist ivuxolimab in advanced cancers. Measured with immunoSEQ multiplex PCR; TCRdb has only the in-frame clones, and not every one. Here the sample spans around 63,000 clones, roughly 88% being singletons. The sequences come from CD4+ or CD8+ T cells sorted from blood, collected in a trial of the OX40 agonist ivuxolimab. The receptors were sampled from an adult with an advanced solid tumor such as melanoma, head and neck, liver or kidney cancer.

This clone was seen a handful of times. The chain recombines TRBV9 with TRBJ2-5, with D possibly matching TRBD2 (5 bases). From germline, CDR1 is SGDLS and CDR2 YYNGEE. Trimming took off 1 base at V and 4 bases at J, with 14 bases between the two ends. The CDR3 is 15 amino acids. The CDR3 reads CASSVLAREGETQYF. The DNA for the CDR3 is TGTGCCAGCAGCGTACTAGCCAGAGAGGGAGAGACCCAGTACTTC.

The CDR3 protein is CASSLFGQGGNEQFF. As DNA, the CDR3 is TGTGCCAGCAGCTTATTCGGACAGGGAGGTAATGAGCAGTTCTTC. J is TRBJ2-1 and V is TRBV7-2; the match to TRBD1 covers 8 bases. The ends lost 2 bases at V and 7 bases at J; junction bases unmatched: 7. The CDR3 is 15 residues long. Germline CDR1 reads SGHTA; CDR2 reads FQGNSA.

The gene calls are TRBV19 and TRBJ2-1; TRBD1 matches at 8 bases. CDR3 length equals 17 residues. Unmatched junction bases numbered 9, after V lost 4 bases and J lost 1 base. Looked up from germline, CDR1 is LNHDA and CDR2 is SQIVND (reference sequence). CDR3 nucleotides: TGTGCCAGTAGTAGAACCGGGACAGGTGGTTCCTACAATGAGCAGTTCTTC. Translating gives CASSRTGTGGSYNEQFF.

This clone came up a few times. This rearrangement joins TRBV28 to TRBJ2-6; D is uncertain. This CDR3 comprises 14 residues. In germline, CDR1 is MDHEN, CDR2 SYDVKM. The CDR3 loop is CAVRPRSGANVLTF. For the CDR3, the DNA is TGTGCGGTTAGACCCAGATCTGGGGCCAACGTCCTGACTTTC.

The chain joins TRBV7-3 to TRBJ2-3; D unresolved. Germline V gene data show CDR1 as SGHTA and CDR2 as FQGTGA. V lost 3 bases, J lost 2 bases, and 6 bases lay in between. CDR3 length: 13 amino acids. The CDR3 bases are TGTGCCAGCAGCTTGGACCCCACAGATACGCAGTATTTT. Protein sequence: CASSLDPTDTQYF. The complete variable domain, with remaining parts taken from reference TRBV7-3 and TRBJ2-3, reads GAGVSQTPSNKVTEKGKYVELRCDPISGHTALYWYRQSLGQGPEFLIYFQGTGAADDSGLPNDRFFAVRPEGSVSTLKIQRTERGDSAVYLCASSLDPTDTQYFGPGTRLTVL.

This chain joins TRBV28 and TRBJ2-2; maybe TRBD2 (7 bases). Germline V gene lookup returns CDR1 MDHEN and CDR2 SYDVKM. V dropped 6 bases and J dropped 4 bases, with 15 bases sitting between them. This CDR3 comprises 15 residues. The CDR3 sequence: CASSVPRGATGELFF. The DNA of the CDR3 is TGTGCCAGCAGCGTACCTCGGGGGGCCACCGGGGAGCTGTTTTTT.

The chain has TRBV19 and TRBJ2-7; unclear D gene. Germline CDR1 and CDR2: LNHDA and SQIVND (reference sequence). CDR3 length equals 11 residues. Trimming took off 7 bases at V and 5 bases at J, with 9 bases between the two ends. The CDR3 DNA is TGTGCCAGTATAAGTTTCCACGAGCAGTACTTC. Amino acids: CASISFHEQYF.

The chain employs TRBV6-4 and TRBJ2-5, with 11 positions matching TRBD2. With 8 bases clipped from V and 5 bases from J, the junction kept 25 bases outside the gene matches. Germline CDR1 is MRHNA and CDR2 is SNTAGT. CDR3 length equals 20 residues. The CDR3 reads CASPVLSVPGLAAWGETQYF. The CDR3 DNA sequence: TGTGCCAGCCCTGTCCTATCGGTCCCGGGACTAGCGGCGTGGGGGGAGACCCAGTACTTC.

The genes are TRBV5-1 and TRBJ1-2, with a weak D call TRBD1 (5 bases). The germline CDR1 and CDR2 sequences are SGHRS and YFSETQ. V was shortened by 0 bases and J by 2 bases, with 14 bases between the two germline ends. The CDR3 has 16 residues. The CDR3 is CASSLAGSGLNYGYTF. DNA for the CDR3: TGCGCCAGCAGCTTGGCTGGATCAGGGCTGAACTATGGCTACACCTTC.

V and J are TRBV18 and TRBJ2-2; weak D call: TRBD2 (6 bases). V lost 6 bases and J 1 base, leaving 9 bases between the germline ends. CDR3 length: 14 residues. The V gene's germline CDR1 is KGHSH and CDR2 LQKENI. The chain's CDR3 is CASSEGMNTGELFF. In DNA form, the CDR3 reads TGTGCCAGCTCGGAGGGTATGAACACCGGGGAGCTGTTTTTT. The variable domain in full, with the rest retrieved from reference TRBV18 and TRBJ2-2, is NAGVMQNPRHLVRRRGQEARLRCSPMKGHSHVYWYRQLPEEGLKFMVYLQKENIIDESGMPKERFSAEFPKEGPSILRIQQVVRGDSAAYFCASSEGMNTGELFFGEGSRLTVL.

The J gene is TRBJ1-1, the V gene TRBV28; TRBD1 aligns across 10 bases. Germline loops: CDR1 MDHEN, CDR2 SYDVKM. The CDR3 consists of 13 residues. V dropped 8 bases and J dropped 7; count of bases not matched to a gene: 7. This CDR3 reads CASGRQGAIEAFF. The CDR3 DNA reads TGTGCCAGCGGCCGACAGGGGGCGATTGAAGCTTTCTTT. The full variable domain, its missing parts supplied by reference TRBV28 and TRBJ1-1, is DVKVTQSSRYLVKRTGEKVFLECVQDMDHENMFWYRQDPGLGLRLIYFSYDVKMKEKGDIPEGYSVSREKKERFSLILESASTNQTSMYLCASGRQGAIEAFFGQGTRLTVV.

The J gene is TRBJ2-3, the V gene TRBV7-2; unclear D gene. The V and J ends lost 5 bases and 6 bases respectively, with 9 bases between them. This CDR3 comprises 12 residues. Germline V lookup: CDR1 SGHTA, CDR2 FQGNSA. The CDR3 loop is CASSGSGDTQYF. For the CDR3, the DNA is TGTGCCAGCAGCGGGTCTGGGGATACGCAGTATTTT.

The V and J genes are TRBV18 and TRBJ1-4; 8 nucleotides match TRBD1. The CDR3 totals 16 residues. The V gene end was trimmed by 2 bases and the J gene end by 3 bases; junction bases not matched to a gene: 5. CDR1 and CDR2 (germline): KGHSH, LQKENI. This CDR3 reads CASSPFSGQANEKLFF. CDR3 nucleotides: TGTGCCAGCTCACCATTTTCGGGACAGGCTAATGAAAAACTGTTTTTT.

This clone was seen only a few times. The chain recombines TRBV5-5 with TRBJ2-1; the match to TRBD2 covers 7 bases. Germline CDR1 SGHKS, CDR2 YYEKEE (reference sequence). Trimming cost V 4 bases and J 0 bases; bases outside gene matches: 7. The CDR3 totals 16 residues. The CDR3 loop reads CASSPQGGSSYNEQFF. The CDR3 coding sequence is TGTGCCAGCAGCCCTCAGGGCGGGAGCTCCTACAATGAGCAGTTCTTC.

V and J are TRBV14 and TRBJ2-3; D could derive from TRBD1 or TRBD2 (6 bases each). The CDR3 loop spans 15 amino acids. V gave up 3 bases and J gave up 2 bases, with 12 bases separating them. Germline V lookup: CDR1 SGHDN, CDR2 FVKESK. CDR3 in DNA: TGTGCCAGCAGCCAGTTAGGGGGGCACACAGATACGCAGTATTTT. It codes for CASSQLGGHTDTQYF.

This clone has just one count. The chain couples TRBV7-3 to TRBJ2-7, with D perhaps being TRBD1 or TRBD2 (6 bases each). The V and J ends lost 4 bases and 6 bases respectively, with 13 bases between them. Germline CDR1 reads SGHTA; CDR2 reads FQGTGA. CDR3 length: 13 residues. The CDR3 sequence is CASSSQQGGEQYF. The CDR3 coding sequence is TGTGCCAGCAGCTCACAACAGGGAGGCGAGCAGTACTTC.

The V gene is TRBV27, the J gene TRBJ2-7, with 10 positions matching TRBD1. The length of the CDR3 is 13 residues. The V and J ends lost 6 bases and 7 bases, in that order; junction bases with no gene match: 6. In germline, CDR1 is MNHEY, CDR2 SMNVEV (reference sequence). CDR3 loop: CASRRQGAKEQYF. CDR3 in DNA: TGTGCCAGCAGGCGACAGGGGGCGAAAGAGCAGTACTTC.

The chain couples TRBV5-4 to TRBJ2-7; the match to TRBD2 covers 10 bases. The V gene end was trimmed by 5 bases and the J gene end by 6 bases; junction bases not matched to a gene: 14. This CDR3 spans 16 amino acids. The V gene's germline CDR1 is SGHNT and CDR2 YYREEE (reference sequence). CDR3 region: CASREPGASGSVEQYF. DNA for the CDR3: TGTGCCAGCAGGGAGCCTGGGGCTAGCGGGAGTGTCGAGCAGTACTTC.

The rearrangement joins TRBV28 to TRBJ2-6, with TRBD1 matching 8 bases. CDR3 length: 16 amino acids. The V and J ends lost 6 bases and 0 bases, in that order; junction bases with no gene match: 4. Germline CDR1 reads MDHEN; CDR2 reads SYDVKM. As DNA, the CDR3 is TGTGCCAGCAGACCGGGACAGGCCTCTGGGGCCAACGTCCTGACTTTC. Residues: CASRPGQASGANVLTF.

The CDR3 sequence: CASRGTGWSNQPQHF. The DNA for the CDR3 is TGTGCCAGCAGGGGAACAGGGTGGTCCAATCAGCCCCAGCATTTT. This chain uses TRBV6-1 with TRBJ1-5, with D possibly being TRBD1 (6 bases). Germline V gene lookup returns CDR1 MNHNS and CDR2 SASEGT. The V end was cut by 6 bases, the J end by 3 bases, with 15 bases between. This CDR3 spans 15 amino acids.

The rearrangement uses TRBV19 and TRBJ2-1; the D gene could be TRBD1 or TRBD2 (5 bases each). Trimming shortened V by 5 bases and J by 0 bases, and 17 bases separated the two germline ends. The CDR3 contains 17 residues. Per germline, CDR1 LNHDA and CDR2 SQIVND (reference sequence). The CDR3 coding sequence is TGTGCCAGTAGTCCTCCGGGACCGCAGAGCTCCTACAATGAGCAGTTCTTC. Translated: CASSPPGPQSSYNEQFF.